This entry concerns a single T cell receptor beta chain. Sequencing was performed with immunoSEQ multiplex PCR; in TCRdb, only in-frame clones are kept and a portion is missing. The data hold about 26,000 clones, with around nine tenths observed a single time. The CDR3 length is 14 residues. Trimming removed 8 bases from V and 2 bases from J; junction bases left unmatched: 8. Germline loops: CDR1 MNHEY, CDR2 SMNVEV (reference sequence). The data stem from a study of PD-L1 blockade in urothelial cancer. Overall study: After treatment start, blood was analyzed at 3 weeks (second dose) and at 6 weeks.

Disease in patients was locally advanced or metastatic urothelial carcinoma. The sample here was PBMCs, taken around atezolizumab (anti-PD-L1) treatment. The chain is built from TRBV27 and TRBJ2-5, with 7 bases aligning to TRBD1. The clonotype originates from a man in his 60s with urothelial cancer. CDR3 sequence: CASGKDRAQETQYF. Written as DNA, the CDR3 is TGTGCCAGCGGTAAAGACAGGGCTCAAGAGACCCAGTACTTC.